Listed here is a single T cell receptor (beta chain). Antigen unknown. The record originates from a study of cytomegalovirus exposure and HLA in healthy donors. General observations from the study: DRB1 showed the most TCR associations and HLA-C the fewest in a later analysis, as rates varied by HLA locus. Reported performance of the classifier showed diagnosis of cytomegalovirus status with high specificity and sensitivity.

In the PCR, 60 Vbeta and 13 Jbeta primers were used. Using immunoSEQ multiplex PCR, the repertoire was profiled, and TCRdb retains in-frame clones only, with some absent. The sample shows 120,000 to 150,000 clones, about 80% of them seen only once. V lost 5 bases to trimming and J lost 0 bases, with 8 bases between them. The CDR3 has 14 residues. Per germline, CDR1 SGHTA and CDR2 FQGNSA. This receptor was identified in a male donor in good health and CMV-seronegative. Input material: PBMCs. The chain uses TRBV7-2 and TRBJ1-3; no clear D. The CDR3 loop is CASSEGISGNTIYF. CDR3 coding DNA: TGTGCCAGCAGCGAGGGTATCTCTGGAAACACCATATATTTT. Together with reference TRBV7-2 and TRBJ1-3, the CDR3 gives the full variable domain: GAGVSQSPSNKVTEKGKDVELRCDPISGHTALYWYRQSLGQGLEFLIYFQGNSAPDKSGLPSDRFSAERTGGSVSTLTIQRTQQEDSAVYLCASSEGISGNTIYFGEGSWLTVV.